This TCR beta chain was identified during a study of T cell repertoires in cytomegalovirus infection (dated by TCRdb to the late 2010s). Looking at the study overall: Recently identified HLA-C-restricted CMV epitopes, whose presentation resists viral immunomodulation, were targeted by peptide stimulations together with well-studied HLA-B-restricted epitopes. Because public TCR beta signatures pointed to carriage of CMV infection together with the matching HLA type, the HLA type of each donor mattered for the analysis. The paper's findings and limits, for the study overall: The ex vivo response was dominated by HLA-C-restricted CMV-specific TCR beta clonotypes, which also provided the single most frequent clonotype in two of eight donors. Carriers of CMV infection plus the relevant HLA type were discriminated by the cumulative frequency of public TCR beta family members in the study cohort and in an independent roughly 340-donor cohort.

Taken with the paper, the label for treatment or condition translates to: in vitro stimulation with specific CMV peptide epitopes to enrich CMV-specific T cells. This clonotype was seen a handful of times. What antigen it recognizes has not been identified. Base qualities were left out, and no much larger clone turns up one base away. From a lookup of the germline V gene, CDR1 and CDR2 are MNHNS and SASEGT. The trim is 5 bases for V and 6 bases for J, with a gap of 7 bases between the germline ends. There are 11 amino acids in the CDR3, from cysteine to phenylalanine inclusive. Just the 33-base CDR3 DNA is kept, in frame starting at base 1. These reads were obtained on an Illumina HiSeq 1500. The public sequencing data were trimmed at Q25 with fastp and processed into clonotypes with MiXCR by TCRdb, which kept only in-frame beta chains. Merged by CDR3 protein, the rows form single entries marked with the most common genes and DNA. The sample records approximately 300,000 distinct CDR3 sequences, around a quarter of which are singletons. Together, the top ten hold roughly 15% of the sample.

The clonotype originates from a human donor in good health (CMV status not recorded). Some clones in this sample may be carry-over from other donors' samples. The chain employs TRBV6-1 and TRBJ1-2, with the D segment identity uncertain. The specimen comprised cultured PBMCs, sampled from culture after CMV antigen stimulation. This receptor carries the CDR3 CASSPMHGYTF. The sequenced DNA: TGTGCCAGCAGTCCCATGCATGGCTACACCTTC.